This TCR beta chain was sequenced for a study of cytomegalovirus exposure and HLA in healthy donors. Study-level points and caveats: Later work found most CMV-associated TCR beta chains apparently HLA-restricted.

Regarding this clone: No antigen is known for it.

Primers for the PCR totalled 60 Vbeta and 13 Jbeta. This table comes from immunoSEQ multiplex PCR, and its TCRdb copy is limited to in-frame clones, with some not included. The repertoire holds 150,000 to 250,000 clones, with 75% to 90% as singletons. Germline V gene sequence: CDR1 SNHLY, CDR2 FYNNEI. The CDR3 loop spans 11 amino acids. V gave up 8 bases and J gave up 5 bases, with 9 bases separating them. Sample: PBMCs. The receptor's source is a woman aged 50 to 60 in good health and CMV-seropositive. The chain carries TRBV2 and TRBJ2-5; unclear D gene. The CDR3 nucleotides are TGTGCCAGCCGCCTAAAGGAGACCCAGTACTTC. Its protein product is CASRLKETQYF. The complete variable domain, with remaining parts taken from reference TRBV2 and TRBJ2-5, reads EPEVTQTPSHQVTQMGQEVILRCVPISNHLYFYWYRQILGQKVEFLVSFYNNEISEKSEIFDDQFSVERPDGSNFTLKIRSTKLEDSAMYFCASRLKETQYFGPGTRLLVL.